This T cell receptor (beta chain) was identified during a study of cytomegalovirus exposure and HLA in healthy donors. At the level of the study: Earlier work reported 95 million to 130 million unique TCR beta sequences from 170 million or so T cells.

Primers for the PCR totalled 60 Vbeta and 13 Jbeta. Libraries were prepared by immunoSEQ multiplex PCR; TCRdb keeps only in-frame clonotypes and omits some of them. Of approximately 100,000 clones in the sample, about four fifths were seen once. Losses at the gene ends were 5 bases for V and 1 base for J; bases not matched to a gene: 5. CDR3 size: 15 residues. Per the germline V gene, CDR1 is MNHEY and CDR2 is SMNVEV (reference sequence). The V gene is TRBV27, the J gene TRBJ2-3; 8 bases are shared with TRBD1. This sequence was found in a female donor in good health and CMV-seropositive. The specimen was PBMCs. CDR3 protein: CASSMTGARTDTQYF. DNA of the CDR3: TGTGCCAGCAGTATGACAGGGGCCCGCACAGATACGCAGTATTTT.